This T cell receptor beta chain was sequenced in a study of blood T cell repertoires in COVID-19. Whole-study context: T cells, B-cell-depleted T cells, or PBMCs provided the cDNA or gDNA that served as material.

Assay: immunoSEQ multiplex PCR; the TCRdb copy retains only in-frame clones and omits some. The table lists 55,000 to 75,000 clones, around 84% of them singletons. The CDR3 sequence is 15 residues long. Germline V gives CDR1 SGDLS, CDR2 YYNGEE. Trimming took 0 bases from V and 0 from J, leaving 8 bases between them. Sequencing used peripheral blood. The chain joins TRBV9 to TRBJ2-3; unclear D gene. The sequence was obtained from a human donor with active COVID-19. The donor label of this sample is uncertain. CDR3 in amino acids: CASSVVGHSTDTQYF. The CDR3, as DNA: TGTGCCAGCAGCGTAGTCGGTCATAGCACAGATACGCAGTATTTT.